This T cell receptor beta chain was documented in a study of PD-L1 blockade in urothelial cancer (dated by TCRdb to about 2017). For context, the study as a whole: Therapy was started at some point between 2013 and 2015 for all patients, and atezolizumab 1,200 mg was administered intravenously every 3 weeks. About nine tenths of the roughly 29 patients were identified as males with urothelial cancer of bladder origin, and a prior smoking history was reported by 18 of 29 patients. An ECOG performance status of 0 or 1 was recorded for the patients, and 0 to 3 prior chemotherapy regimens had been received by the patients. Blood samples were analyzed 3 weeks after the start of treatment (second dose) and 6 weeks after the start of treatment. A median of approximately 140,000 T cells and just over 80,000 unique TCRs was obtained from blood samples, and a median clonality of about 0.08 was observed. Somatic, immune and clinical correlates of response to PD-L1 blockade with atezolizumab in urothelial cancer were the focus of an exploratory multi-omic analysis. TCR sequencing covered pretreatment tumor samples and matched, serially collected peripheral blood taken before and after atezolizumab treatment. Durable clinical benefit meant progression-free survival longer than 6 months, and TCR features were also tested against progression-free and overall survival. In the same patients, whole exome sequencing and RNA sequencing of pretreatment tumors were performed in addition to TCR sequencing. Durable clinical benefit was achieved by nine patients and was not achieved by 20 patients. Just over 28 patients had pretreatment blood TCR-seq, approximately 24 had at least one posttreatment blood collection, and approximately 24 had tumor TCR-seq.

On this clone itself: No cognate antigen has been identified for it. Per-base qualities were not stored, and no clone one base away is much larger.

The time point label on this specimen signifies: pretreatment peripheral blood. The cohort comprised roughly 30 patients with locally advanced or metastatic urothelial carcinoma treated at Memorial Sloan Kettering on a trial protocol. Peripheral blood mononuclear cells were collected pretreatment and during treatment, at between 1 and 8 total time points per patient. The Qiagen DNeasy Blood extraction kit was used to purify genomic DNA from total PBMCs and tumor samples. PBMCs were collected pretreatment and during treatment, and were isolated and stored as previously described. Summary of the overall study and its limitations: At 3 weeks after the start of treatment, tumor-associated TCR clones in peripheral blood had expanded more in patients with durable benefit (n ≈ 22, p = 0.022). Because the sample size was small (n = 29) and many of the analyses were exploratory, the results are meant to be hypothesis-generating. Improved progression-free and overall survival was associated with having pretreatment peripheral blood TCR clonality below the median.

Synthetic TCR analog templates were spiked into each PCR so that absolute template abundance could be estimated from read counts. The immunoSEQ assay used bias-controlled V and J gene primers to amplify TCRbeta CDR3 regions from genomic DNA. Rearranged TCRbeta segments were sequenced at approximately 20X coverage. As for the authors' bioinformatics: Sequencing errors were corrected by clustering and CDR3s were annotated against IMGT to assign V, D and J genes. Out-of-frame and stop-codon sequences were excluded, and only productive TCRbeta rearrangements were used in downstream analyses. Clonality was computed as one minus Shannon entropy normalized by the log of the number of unique productive sequences. Fisher's exact test with Benjamini-Hochberg correction, using a cutoff of adjusted p below 0.01, was how clones that differed between time points or between blood and tumor were identified. TCRdb took over this immuneACCESS table, retaining in-frame rearrangements with V and J assigned. Such tables are incomplete; in checked studies, under half of the missing clones stem from an unresolved V gene, and the remainder is unexplained. V and J calls plus clone size are reproduced from that table; the DNA served to infer D and trimming. This sample is represented by some 80,000 clones; 85% of them were singletons. Of the sample, about 6.2% is held by the ten largest clones.

Relative to germline, V is missing 5 bases and J is missing 9 bases, with 15 bases of the junction outside any gene match. From cysteine to phenylalanine, the CDR3 is 15 amino acids long. The kept DNA is CDR3 alone, 45 bases in frame from the first base. From the germline V gene (reference sequence), CDR1 is PRHDT and CDR2 is FYEKMQ. The chain uses TRBV13 and TRBJ2-7; 8 bases in the middle match TRBD2. The sequenced sample was PBMCs, obtained around atezolizumab (anti-PD-L1) treatment. The receptor's source is a man aged 40-49 years with urothelial cancer. In nucleotides, the sequence is TGTGCCAGCAGCCTACTTCTAGCGGGCCCCCCCAGGCAGTACTTC. It specifies CASSLLLAGPPRQYF.